Given below is one TCR beta chain in context. The sample comes from a study of blood T cell repertoires in COVID-19. Looking at the study overall: The United States, Italy and Spain provided the acute and convalescent COVID-19 samples. Sample material is recorded as cDNA or gDNA derived from T cells, B-cell-depleted T cells, or PBMCs.

The CDR3 covers 14 residues. Trimming left V 7 bases short and J 5 bases short, with 19 bases between. Germline-derived CDR1 and CDR2 are SGHKS and YYEKEE (reference sequence). How the authors handled the data: Reference gene primer amplification in the assay estimated nucleated cell counts. Libraries were prepared by immunoSEQ multiplex PCR; TCRdb keeps only in-frame clonotypes and omits some of them. The V and J calls and clone size come from that table; D and trimming were worked out from the DNA. The table lists over 120,000 clones, 85% to 90% of them singletons. The TCR sequence derives from a man aged 50-60 years who had recovered from COVID-19. This chain links TRBV5-5 with TRBJ2-7; D is possibly TRBD1 (6 bases). Material for sequencing was peripheral blood. In nucleotides, the CDR3 is TGTGCCAGCGGACGGCACAGGGCGGCCGACGAGCAGTACTTC. It is translated as CASGRHRAADEQYF.